Listed below are T cell receptor beta chains from one sample, sequenced in a study of identical twins. TCRdb fed the 5' RACE reads into MiXCR, producing one record per CDR3 protein. The data contain just under 650,000 distinct CDR3 sequences, under 8.5% of them singletons. A further study also used this sample, focusing on yellow fever vaccine responses in identical twins.

The sample comprised PBMCs. Receptors were obtained from a woman younger than 35 in good health. CDR3s include the opening cysteine and the closing phenylalanine or tryptophan. D genes are given only for firm matches. Clone size is shown for a subset of rows, as once, few, many or a class of expanded clone.

d_gene: -; v_gene: TRBV5-1; j_gene: TRBJ2-7; abundance: many; CDR3nt: TGCGCCAGCAGCTCATGGGGGGTAACCTACGAGCAGTACTTC; CDR3aa: CASSSWGVTYEQYF
d_gene: TRBD1; v_gene: TRBV18; j_gene: TRBJ2-6; abundance: -; CDR3nt: TGTGCCAGCTCACCGCCACAGGGGAATGGGGCCAACGTCCTGACTTTC; CDR3aa: CASSPPQGNGANVLTF
d_gene: -; v_gene: TRBV20-1; j_gene: TRBJ2-2; abundance: many; CDR3nt: TGCAGTGCTAGAGATCCAGCGATGAACACCGGGGAGCTGTTTTTT; CDR3aa: CSARDPAMNTGELFF
d_gene: -; v_gene: TRBV6-6; j_gene: TRBJ2-4; abundance: few; CDR3nt: TGTGCCACCCGTGCAGGCGGGGACATTCAGTACTTC; CDR3aa: CATRAGGDIQYF
d_gene: TRBD2; v_gene: TRBV7-9; j_gene: TRBJ2-3; abundance: many; CDR3nt: TGTGCCAGCAGCCTGGGACTAGCGGGAGGGCGTGATACGCAGTATTTT; CDR3aa: CASSLGLAGGRDTQYF
d_gene: -; v_gene: TRBV15; j_gene: TRBJ2-6; abundance: few; CDR3nt: TGTGCCACCAGCAGAGATTCTGGTTCTGGGGCCAACGTCCTGACTTTC; CDR3aa: CATSRDSGSGANVLTF
d_gene: TRBD2; v_gene: TRBV12-3/TRBV12-4; j_gene: TRBJ2-3; abundance: -; CDR3nt: TGTGCCAGCAGACCCTTTGGCGGGAGGGGCACAGATACGCAGTATTTT; CDR3aa: CASRPFGGRGTDTQYF
d_gene: TRBD1; v_gene: TRBV7-9; j_gene: TRBJ2-7; abundance: -; CDR3nt: TGTGCCAGCAGCTCGACAGGGTACCACGAGCAGTACTTC; CDR3aa: CASSSTGYHEQYF
d_gene: -; v_gene: TRBV27; j_gene: TRBJ1-5; abundance: -; CDR3nt: TGTGCCAGCAGTCGCCTGCCCAATCAGCCCCAGCATTTT; CDR3aa: CASSRLPNQPQHF
d_gene: -; v_gene: TRBV5-6; j_gene: TRBJ2-2; abundance: many; CDR3nt: TGTGCCAGCAGCCCGCAGGTGAACACCGGGGAGCTGTTTTTT; CDR3aa: CASSPQVNTGELFF
d_gene: -; v_gene: TRBV10-3; j_gene: TRBJ1-1; abundance: many; CDR3nt: TGTGCCATCAGAGGAGGGAACACTGAAGCTTTCTTT; CDR3aa: CAIRGGNTEAFF
d_gene: -; v_gene: TRBV5-1; j_gene: TRBJ2-7; abundance: many; CDR3nt: TGCGCCAGCAGGCCCAAAGCGGGCCCCGGGAACTACGAGCAGTACTTC; CDR3aa: CASRPKAGPGNYEQYF
d_gene: -; v_gene: TRBV25-1; j_gene: TRBJ2-2; abundance: -; CDR3nt: TGTGCCAGCAGCCACGACAGCCGGGAGCTGTTTTTT; CDR3aa: CASSHDSRELFF
d_gene: -; v_gene: TRBV12-3/TRBV12-4; j_gene: TRBJ2-1; abundance: -; CDR3nt: TGTGCCAGCAGTTTTAGGAGCTCGGGGTTAGCTCGGTTCTCCTACAATGAGCAGTTCTTC; CDR3aa: CASSFRSSGLARFSYNEQFF
d_gene: -; v_gene: TRBV5-4; j_gene: TRBJ1-1; abundance: once; CDR3nt: TGTGCCATGGGCCCTGGGAGGGCTACTGAAGCTTTCTTT; CDR3aa: CAMGPGRATEAFF
d_gene: -; v_gene: TRBV5-6; j_gene: TRBJ2-1; abundance: once; CDR3nt: TGTGCCATCAGCCCTAGCAACAATGAGCAGTTCTTC; CDR3aa: CAISPSNNEQFF
d_gene: TRBD1; v_gene: TRBV29-1; j_gene: TRBJ1-2; abundance: few; CDR3nt: TGCAGCGTTTGGGACAGGGCAGATGGCTACACCTTC; CDR3aa: CSVWDRADGYTF
d_gene: -; v_gene: TRBV7-9; j_gene: TRBJ1-1; abundance: -; CDR3nt: TGTGCCAGCAGCTCCTCGGGGGGTATGGGCACTGAAGCTTTCTTT; CDR3aa: CASSSSGGMGTEAFF
d_gene: TRBD2; v_gene: TRBV7-3; j_gene: TRBJ2-2; abundance: -; CDR3nt: TGTGCCAGCAGCCCATCCGGGGCTAGCGGAAACACCGGGGAGCTGTTTTTT; CDR3aa: CASSPSGASGNTGELFF
d_gene: -; v_gene: TRBV29-1; j_gene: TRBJ1-1; abundance: many; CDR3nt: TGCAGCGCCCCCGCTCAGGGCGGGGGGACTGAAGCTTTCTTT; CDR3aa: CSAPAQGGGTEAFF
d_gene: TRBD2; v_gene: TRBV7-9; j_gene: TRBJ2-1; abundance: -; CDR3nt: TGTGCCAGCAGCCCGAGGACTAGCGGGGGTATGGAGCAGTTCTTC; CDR3aa: CASSPRTSGGMEQFF
d_gene: -; v_gene: TRBV20-1; j_gene: TRBJ1-2; abundance: many; CDR3nt: TGCAGTGCTAGGAACCAACCGGGTTTCAACTATGGCTACACCTTC; CDR3aa: CSARNQPGFNYGYTF
d_gene: TRBD1; v_gene: TRBV19; j_gene: TRBJ2-1; abundance: -; CDR3nt: TGTGCCAGTAGTATTGGGACAGCATCCTACAATGAGCAGTTCTTC; CDR3aa: CASSIGTASYNEQFF
d_gene: TRBD2; v_gene: TRBV6-5; j_gene: TRBJ2-7; abundance: -; CDR3nt: TGTGCCAGCAGAAACGGGGGGAACGAGCAGTACTTC; CDR3aa: CASRNGGNEQYF
d_gene: -; v_gene: TRBV27; j_gene: TRBJ2-7; abundance: few; CDR3nt: TGTGCCAGCAGATCCGGCCCCCGGCAGTACTTC; CDR3aa: CASRSGPRQYF
d_gene: -; v_gene: TRBV7-2; j_gene: TRBJ1-2; abundance: few; CDR3nt: TGTGCCAGCAGCCCGGACTTAGTGTATGGCTACACCTTC; CDR3aa: CASSPDLVYGYTF
d_gene: TRBD2; v_gene: TRBV4-1; j_gene: TRBJ2-2; abundance: many; CDR3nt: TGCGCCAGCAGCCAACCCCCTATGCGGGGGATTTCCGCGAACACCGGGGAGCTGTTTTTT; CDR3aa: CASSQPPMRGISANTGELFF
d_gene: TRBD1; v_gene: TRBV12-3/TRBV12-4; j_gene: TRBJ2-7; abundance: -; CDR3nt: TGTGCCAGCAGTTTCGGACAGGGGGGTCGGTACGAGCAGTACTTC; CDR3aa: CASSFGQGGRYEQYF
d_gene: -; v_gene: TRBV10-2; j_gene: TRBJ1-1; abundance: few; CDR3nt: TGCGCCAGTGCACATAACCAGGGAACTGAAGCTTTCTTT; CDR3aa: CASAHNQGTEAFF
d_gene: TRBD1; v_gene: TRBV7-9; j_gene: TRBJ2-1; abundance: few; CDR3nt: TGTGCCAGCAGCTCGGGGACAGGGGGCCGAGGGGCTGAGCAGTTCTTC; CDR3aa: CASSSGTGGRGAEQFF
d_gene: -; v_gene: TRBV29-1; j_gene: TRBJ2-7; abundance: -; CDR3nt: TGCAGCGTTCGGGACGGAGGGTCCTACGAGCAGTACTTC; CDR3aa: CSVRDGGSYEQYF
d_gene: -; v_gene: TRBV5-1; j_gene: TRBJ2-6; abundance: many; CDR3nt: TGCGCCAGCAGGCTTGAGGGTGCTGGGGCCAACGTCCTGACTTTC; CDR3aa: CASRLEGAGANVLTF
d_gene: -; v_gene: TRBV4-1; j_gene: TRBJ1-1; abundance: few; CDR3nt: TGCGCCAGCAGCCAAGAAGGGGTGAACACTGAAGCTTTCTTT; CDR3aa: CASSQEGVNTEAFF
d_gene: -; v_gene: TRBV28; j_gene: TRBJ2-1; abundance: -; CDR3nt: TGTGCCAGCAGTCCCACAGGCCCCTTGAGTCAGTTCTTC; CDR3aa: CASSPTGPLSQFF
d_gene: -; v_gene: TRBV7-2; j_gene: TRBJ2-5; abundance: few; CDR3nt: TGTGCCAGCAGCTTTAGCGTATACCGCCAAGAGACCCAGTACTTC; CDR3aa: CASSFSVYRQETQYF
d_gene: -; v_gene: TRBV6-1; j_gene: TRBJ1-4; abundance: -; CDR3nt: TGTGCCAGCAGTCGACGGGACTTTGGTGAAAAACTGTTTTTT; CDR3aa: CASSRRDFGEKLFF
d_gene: TRBD2; v_gene: TRBV5-1; j_gene: TRBJ2-5; abundance: many; CDR3nt: TGCGCCAGCAGCAACCCGTTACCAGCGGGACCCGAAGAGACCCAGTACTTC; CDR3aa: CASSNPLPAGPEETQYF
d_gene: -; v_gene: TRBV12-3/TRBV12-4; j_gene: TRBJ1-3; abundance: few; CDR3nt: TGTGCCAGCAGGGCCGTTGACAGTTCGGGTGGAAACACCATATATTTT; CDR3aa: CASRAVDSSGGNTIYF
d_gene: -; v_gene: TRBV4-1; j_gene: TRBJ1-1; abundance: many; CDR3nt: TGCGCCAGCAGCCAAGATGGGACGAACACTGAAGCTTTCTTT; CDR3aa: CASSQDGTNTEAFF
d_gene: -; v_gene: TRBV6-5; j_gene: TRBJ2-2; abundance: many; CDR3nt: TGTGCCAGCAGTTACTCTTTATCCACCGGGGAGCTGTTTTTT; CDR3aa: CASSYSLSTGELFF
d_gene: -; v_gene: TRBV15; j_gene: TRBJ1-4; abundance: many; CDR3nt: TGTGCCACCAGCAGAGTTGGTGGCGCAGGTGAAAAACTGTTTTTT; CDR3aa: CATSRVGGAGEKLFF
d_gene: -; v_gene: TRBV28; j_gene: TRBJ1-6; abundance: few; CDR3nt: TGTGCCAGCAATGAGGAACTGGACTCCCTCCACTTT; CDR3aa: CASNEELDSLHF
d_gene: -; v_gene: TRBV15; j_gene: TRBJ1-1; abundance: -; CDR3nt: TGTGCCACCAGCAGAGGTCTTGACATTGAAGCTTTCTTT; CDR3aa: CATSRGLDIEAFF
d_gene: TRBD2; v_gene: TRBV11-2; j_gene: TRBJ2-1; abundance: -; CDR3nt: TGTGCCAGCAGCCAAACTAGCGGGGGGAACTACAATGAGCAGTTCTTC; CDR3aa: CASSQTSGGNYNEQFF
d_gene: -; v_gene: TRBV7-3; j_gene: TRBJ2-1; abundance: few; CDR3nt: TGTGCCAGCAGCTTAGGTGGACAGAACGGCGCTGAGCAGTTCTTC; CDR3aa: CASSLGGQNGAEQFF
d_gene: -; v_gene: TRBV14; j_gene: TRBJ2-1; abundance: many; CDR3nt: TGTGCCAGCAGCCACTTGGTCCATGAGCAGTTCTTC; CDR3aa: CASSHLVHEQFF
d_gene: -; v_gene: TRBV10-3; j_gene: TRBJ1-2; abundance: many; CDR3nt: TGTGCCATCAGTGATAACAACAGGGCTGATTACTATGGCTACACCTTC; CDR3aa: CAISDNNRADYYGYTF
d_gene: -; v_gene: TRBV5-1; j_gene: TRBJ1-1; abundance: many; CDR3nt: TGCGCCAGCAGCTTGTTCCGTTCGCACGCGCCGAACACTGAAGCTTTCTTT; CDR3aa: CASSLFRSHAPNTEAFF
d_gene: -; v_gene: TRBV28; j_gene: TRBJ2-4; abundance: -; CDR3nt: TGTGCCAGCAGTTTCGGCGGGGCGGGAATGGCCAAAAACATTCAGTACTTC; CDR3aa: CASSFGGAGMAKNIQYF
d_gene: TRBD2; v_gene: TRBV20-1; j_gene: TRBJ2-3; abundance: many; CDR3nt: TGCAGTGCTAGAGGTTTTGGGGGGACTAGAAGGGGCACAGATACGCAGTATTTT; CDR3aa: CSARGFGGTRRGTDTQYF
d_gene: -; v_gene: TRBV20-1; j_gene: TRBJ1-1; abundance: -; CDR3nt: TGCAGTGCTAGAGCGGACTCCTATGAAGCTTTCTTT; CDR3aa: CSARADSYEAFF
d_gene: TRBD2; v_gene: TRBV4-1; j_gene: TRBJ2-5; abundance: few; CDR3nt: TGCGCCAGCAGCCAGCGGGGGGAACAAGAGACCCAGTACTTC; CDR3aa: CASSQRGEQETQYF
d_gene: TRBD2; v_gene: TRBV12-3/TRBV12-4; j_gene: TRBJ2-1; abundance: many; CDR3nt: TGTGCCAGCAGTCCAATGACTAGCGGGATATACAATGAGCAGTTCTTC; CDR3aa: CASSPMTSGIYNEQFF
d_gene: -; v_gene: TRBV3-1; j_gene: TRBJ2-7; abundance: many; CDR3nt: TGTGCCAGCAGCCACAGTGTCTACGAGCAGTACTTC; CDR3aa: CASSHSVYEQYF
d_gene: -; v_gene: TRBV6-1; j_gene: TRBJ1-1; abundance: many; CDR3nt: TGTGCCAGCAGTGAATATCGGGACACTGAAGCTTTCTTT; CDR3aa: CASSEYRDTEAFF
d_gene: TRBD1; v_gene: TRBV20-1; j_gene: TRBJ2-1; abundance: -; CDR3nt: TGCAGTGCTCCGGGACAGGCGGGCAATGAGCAGTTCTTC; CDR3aa: CSAPGQAGNEQFF
d_gene: -; v_gene: TRBV29-1; j_gene: TRBJ2-7; abundance: many; CDR3nt: TGCAGCGTTTCGTGCAAGTCAAACTCCTACGAGCAGTACTTC; CDR3aa: CSVSCKSNSYEQYF
d_gene: -; v_gene: TRBV18; j_gene: TRBJ2-7; abundance: few; CDR3nt: TGTGCCAGCTCACCGAAAGGAGCTTACGAGCAGTACTTC; CDR3aa: CASSPKGAYEQYF
d_gene: -; v_gene: TRBV6-5; j_gene: TRBJ2-1; abundance: few; CDR3nt: TGTGCCAGCAGTTACAGGGAATCCTACAATGAGCAGTTCTTC; CDR3aa: CASSYRESYNEQFF
d_gene: TRBD1; v_gene: TRBV7-9; j_gene: TRBJ1-2; abundance: -; CDR3nt: TGTGCCAGTAGAGGGGGCGACTATGGCTACACCTTC; CDR3aa: CASRGGDYGYTF